The T cell receptor (beta chain) under discussion was sequenced for a study of cytomegalovirus exposure and HLA in healthy donors. The count of this clone is one. An end of the junction does not agree with germline; a read error may underlie this. 60 Vbeta and 13 Jbeta primers were used in PCR. Sequencing was performed with immunoSEQ multiplex PCR; in TCRdb, only in-frame clones are kept and a portion is missing. The data contain 130,000 or so clones, approximately 71% of them singletons. The germline gives CDR1 WNHNN, CDR2 SYGVQD (reference sequence). The CDR3 runs 9 residues. This receptor was taken from a woman in her sixties or seventies in good health and CMV-seronegative. Input material: PBMCs. The V call is TRBV10-1, the J call TRBJ2-7; no firm D call. CDR3 sequence reads: CASRQTGDF. In DNA form, the CDR3 reads TGCGCCAGCAGGCAGACTGGAGACTTC.